Listed below are T cell receptor beta chains from one sample, sequenced in a study of cytomegalovirus exposure and HLA in healthy donors. Data came from immunoSEQ multiplex PCR; TCRdb stores just in-frame clones and leaves some out. The sample has fewer than 90,000 clones; about four fifths are singletons. Sequenced input: PBMCs. The receptors come from a woman aged 40 to 50 in good health and CMV-seropositive. CDR3s include the opening cysteine and the closing phenylalanine or tryptophan. A D gene is named only where the DNA matches it firmly. Clone size is stated in some rows and not others, as once, few, many or a class when expanded.

TRBV13	TRBJ1-4	.	.	TGTGCCAGCAGCTCCCGGGGGGAAGAAAAACTGTTTTTT	CASSSRGEEKLFF
TRBV7-9	TRBJ2-2	.	.	TGTGCCAGCAGCGTGGACACCAACACCGGGGAGCTGTTTTTT	CASSVDTNTGELFF
TRBV5-6	TRBJ1-2	.	.	TGTGCCAGCAGCTTAAGTGGGACAACCTATGGCTACACCTTC	CASSLSGTTYGYTF
TRBV9	TRBJ2-1	once	.	TGTGCCAGCAGCGCACCGTCCCGCGGGATCTCCTACAATGAGCAGTTCTTC	CASSAPSRGISYNEQFF
TRBV27	TRBJ1-1	.	.	TGTGCCAGCAGTTTATCAATGGGCAGCACTGAAGCTTTCTTT	CASSLSMGSTEAFF
TRBV27	TRBJ1-5	.	TRBD1	TGTGCCAGCAGTTCCCGTGGCAGGGGGATTGGGCAGCCCCAGCATTTT	CASSSRGRGIGQPQHF
TRBV27	TRBJ2-7	.	TRBD2	TGTGCCAGCAGTCTAGCGGGAGGGCCGGGTAGGGAGCAGTACTTC	CASSLAGGPGREQYF
TRBV7-2	TRBJ2-1	.	.	TGTGCCAGCAGCTTGGGGGGATTGTCTTCTGGTGAGCAGTTCTTC	CASSLGGLSSGEQFF
TRBV11-2	TRBJ2-7	.	.	TGTGCCAGCAGCTTAAAGTGGGTGGGGCACTCCTACGAGCAGTACTTC	CASSLKWVGHSYEQYF
TRBV19	TRBJ2-7	.	TRBD1	TGTGCCAGTAGTCCCGACAGGGGGCCTTACGAGCAGTACTTC	CASSPDRGPYEQYF
TRBV5-4	TRBJ2-1	.	.	TGTGCCAGCAGCTTAGGGGGGGCCGGGAATGAGCAGTTCTTC	CASSLGGAGNEQFF
TRBV11-2	TRBJ2-3	.	.	TGTGCCAGCAGCCAATCGGGGTCTAGCACAGATACGCAGTATTTT	CASSQSGSSTDTQYF
TRBV7-6	TRBJ2-7	.	.	TGTGCCAGCAGCTTAAATGAGGCGGGGCTCGAGCAGTACTTC	CASSLNEAGLEQYF
TRBV2	TRBJ1-3	.	.	TGTGCCAGCAGTGCGGGTGGAGGGTCTGGAAACACCATATATTTT	CASSAGGGSGNTIYF
TRBV9	TRBJ1-1	.	.	TGTGCCAGCAGCCCGATCGGGGACACTGAAGCTTTCTTT	CASSPIGDTEAFF
TRBV29-1	TRBJ2-7	.	TRBD1	TGCAGCGGACGGGACAGGAGAACCTACGAGCAGTACTTC	CSGRDRRTYEQYF
TRBV27	TRBJ2-3	.	.	TGTGCCAGCAGTTTGGGCCTCCGGAGGCATTTT	CASSLGLRRHF
TRBV19	TRBJ1-2	.	TRBD1	TGTGCCAGTAGTCGGACAGGGGGAAGTCGTAACTATGGCTACACCTTC	CASSRTGGSRNYGYTF
TRBV25-1	TRBJ1-2	.	TRBD1	TGTGCCAGCAGTGAATATGCCCGGACAGGTTCGGATGGCTACACCTTC	CASSEYARTGSDGYTF
TRBV7-2	TRBJ2-2	.	.	TGTGCCAGCAGCCCGCTCGGGTCCACCGGGGAGCTGTTTTTT	CASSPLGSTGELFF
TRBV28	TRBJ1-3	.	TRBD1	TGTGCCAGCAGTTTGGGGACAGGGACCTCTGGAAACACCATATATTTT	CASSLGTGTSGNTIYF
TRBV19	TRBJ2-1	.	TRBD2	TGTGCCAGTAGTATTAGGACTAGCGGAGCCTACAATGAGCAGTTCTTC	CASSIRTSGAYNEQFF
TRBV5-6	TRBJ1-2	.	TRBD1	TGTGCCAGCAGCGGCCGGGACAGACTATATGGCTACACCTTC	CASSGRDRLYGYTF
TRBV6-5	TRBJ1-1	.	.	TGTGCCAGCAGTTACATCGGGACGGGGGACACTGAAGCTTTCTTT	CASSYIGTGDTEAFF
TRBV18	TRBJ1-4	.	.	TGTGCCAGCCACCCAGACAGTGTTGGAAAACTGTTTTTT	CASHPDSVGKLFF
TRBV14	TRBJ2-1	.	.	TGTGCCAGCAGCCAAGATTTTGGGACACTTTACAATGAGCAGTTCTTC	CASSQDFGTLYNEQFF
TRBV7-9	TRBJ1-2	once	TRBD1	TGTGCCAGCAACTTCCTACAGGGGGCGGAGGGTGGCTACACCTTC	CASNFLQGAEGGYTF
TRBV30	TRBJ1-2	.	TRBD1	TGTGCCTGGAGACGACAGGGACACTATGGCTACACCTTC	CAWRRQGHYGYTF
TRBV29-1	TRBJ2-5	.	.	TGCAGCGGGCGGGACTCCGGAAAGATGGAGACCCAGTACTTC	CSGRDSGKMETQYF
TRBV7-9	TRBJ2-3	.	TRBD2	TGTGCCAGCAGCCCGGGACTAGCGGGAGATCGCACAGATACGCAGTATTTT	CASSPGLAGDRTDTQYF
TRBV5-1	TRBJ1-1	.	.	TGCGCCAGCAGCCCTCAAGGGCCCTCTCCAGGGGACCCTGAAGCTTTCTTT	CASSPQGPSPGDPEAFF
TRBV5-1	TRBJ1-5	.	.	TGCGCCAGCAGCTTGAGGGGGTCTCAGCCCCAGCATTTT	CASSLRGSQPQHF
TRBV27	TRBJ1-1	.	.	TGTGCCAGCAGTTTATGGGGGGACACTGAAGCTTTCTTT	CASSLWGDTEAFF
TRBV7-2	TRBJ2-1	once	TRBD2	TGTGCCAGCAGCTTAGGGACTAGCGGGAGGGCCCTAAATGAGCAGTTCTTC	CASSLGTSGRALNEQFF
TRBV7-3	TRBJ2-1	.	.	TGTGCCAGCAGCTACCGGCCGGGGAGCTCCTACAATGAGCAGTTCTTC	CASSYRPGSSYNEQFF
TRBV7-3	TRBJ2-3	.	TRBD2	TGTGCCAGCAGCTGGGGGGAGGGTATGGATACGCAGTATTTT	CASSWGEGMDTQYF
TRBV6-6	TRBJ1-1	.	TRBD1	TGTGCCAGCTCGTGGACCACAGGGGGCACTGAAGCTTTCTTT	CASSWTTGGTEAFF
TRBV19	TRBJ1-1	.	.	TGTGCCAGTAGTATGGGCCCCACTGAAGCTTTCTTT	CASSMGPTEAFF
TRBV27	TRBJ2-2	.	.	TGTGCCAGCAGCACCACCAGGGACACGGGTCGCACCGGGGAGCTGTTTTTT	CASSTTRDTGRTGELFF
TRBV7-3	TRBJ2-2	.	.	TGTGCCAGCAGCTTGGGGGGAGAGGCCGGGGAGCTGTTTTTT	CASSLGGEAGELFF
TRBV19	TRBJ1-5	.	TRBD1	TGTGCCAGTACATTCACAGGGGGCTCATTTCAGCCCCAGCATTTT	CASTFTGGSFQPQHF
TRBV5-1	TRBJ2-7	.	.	TGCGCCACCAGGCAAGCGAGCTCCTACGAGCAGTACTTC	CATRQASSYEQYF
TRBV9	TRBJ1-2	.	.	TGTGCCAGCAGCGTAGTGGACGGAGGGGGCTACACCTTC	CASSVVDGGGYTF
TRBV18	TRBJ2-7	.	TRBD2	TGTGCCAGCTCACCGGCGGGGGGCCCCTACGAGCAGTACTTC	CASSPAGGPYEQYF
TRBV7-6	TRBJ2-3	.	TRBD1	TGTGCCAGCAGCACGCCGGGACAGGGGACAGATACGCAGTATTTT	CASSTPGQGTDTQYF
TRBV19	TRBJ2-3	.	.	TGTGCCAGTAGAGGGGGAGATACGCAGTATTTT	CASRGGDTQYF
TRBV10-3	TRBJ1-3	.	.	TGTGCCATTGGACAGCGGTTTGGAAACACCATATATTTT	CAIGQRFGNTIYF
TRBV19	TRBJ2-1	few	TRBD2	TGTGCCAGTACGGCTAGCGGTTACAATGAGCAGTTCTTC	CASTASGYNEQFF
TRBV27	TRBJ2-1	.	.	TGTGCCAGCAGTTTCGGGGTGAGTGGGAATGAGCAGTTCTTC	CASSFGVSGNEQFF
TRBV18	TRBJ1-6	.	.	TGTGCCAGCTCACCCAAGTGGACAAGCCCTAGCTCCTATAATTCACCCCTCCACTTT	CASSPKWTSPSSYNSPLHF
TRBV5-1	TRBJ2-3	.	TRBD2	TGCGCCAGCAGCTCTCGACTAGCGGGCGCAGATACGCAGTATTTT	CASSSRLAGADTQYF